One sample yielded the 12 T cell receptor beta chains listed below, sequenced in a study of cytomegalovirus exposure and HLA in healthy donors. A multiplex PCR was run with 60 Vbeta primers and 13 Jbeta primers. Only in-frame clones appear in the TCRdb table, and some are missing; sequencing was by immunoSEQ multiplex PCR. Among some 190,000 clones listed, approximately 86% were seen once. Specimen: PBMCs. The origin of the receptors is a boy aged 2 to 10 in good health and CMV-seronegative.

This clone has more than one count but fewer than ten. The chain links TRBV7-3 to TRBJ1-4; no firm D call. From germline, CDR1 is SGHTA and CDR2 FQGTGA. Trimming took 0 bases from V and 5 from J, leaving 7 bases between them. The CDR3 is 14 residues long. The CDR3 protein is CASSLTGGNEKLFF. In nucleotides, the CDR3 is TGTGCCAGCAGCTTAACGGGCGGGAATGAAAAACTGTTTTTT.

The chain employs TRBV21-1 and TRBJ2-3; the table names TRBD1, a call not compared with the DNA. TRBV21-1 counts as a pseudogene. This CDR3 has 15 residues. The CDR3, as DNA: TGTGCCAGCAGCAAAGTTAGGGGGAGAAAAGATACGCAGTATTTT. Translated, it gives CASSKVRGRKDTQYF.

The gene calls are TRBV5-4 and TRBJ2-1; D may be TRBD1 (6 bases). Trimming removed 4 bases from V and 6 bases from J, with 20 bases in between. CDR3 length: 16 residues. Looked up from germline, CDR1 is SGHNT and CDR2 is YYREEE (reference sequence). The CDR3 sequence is CASSQLHTGIGNEQFF. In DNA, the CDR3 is TGTGCCAGCAGCCAACTCCACACAGGGATAGGCAATGAGCAGTTCTTC.

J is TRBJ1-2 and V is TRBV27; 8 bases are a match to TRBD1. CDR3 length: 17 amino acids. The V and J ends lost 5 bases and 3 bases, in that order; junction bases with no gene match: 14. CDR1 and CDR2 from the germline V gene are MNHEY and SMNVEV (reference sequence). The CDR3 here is CASSPDRVMGLDYGYTF. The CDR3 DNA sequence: TGTGCCAGCAGTCCGGACAGGGTAATGGGATTGGACTATGGCTACACCTTC.

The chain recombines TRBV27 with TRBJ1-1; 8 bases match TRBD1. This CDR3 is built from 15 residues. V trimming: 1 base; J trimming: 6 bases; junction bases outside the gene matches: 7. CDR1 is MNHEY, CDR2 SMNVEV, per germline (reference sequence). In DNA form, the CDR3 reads TGTGCCAGCAGTTTATTGGGCAGGGGGCCGGCTGAAGCTTTCTTT. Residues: CASSLLGRGPAEAFF.

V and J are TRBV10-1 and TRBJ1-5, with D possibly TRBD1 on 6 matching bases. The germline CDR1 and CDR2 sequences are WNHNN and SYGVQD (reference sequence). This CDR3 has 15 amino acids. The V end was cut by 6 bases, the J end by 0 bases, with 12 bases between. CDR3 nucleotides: TGCGCCAGCAGCGCCGGGACAAATAGCAATCAGCCCCAGCATTTT. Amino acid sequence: CASSAGTNSNQPQHF.

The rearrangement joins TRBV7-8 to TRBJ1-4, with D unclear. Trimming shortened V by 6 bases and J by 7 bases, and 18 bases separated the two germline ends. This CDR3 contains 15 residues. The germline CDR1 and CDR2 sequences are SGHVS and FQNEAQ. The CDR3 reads CASRAAPLLSEKLFF. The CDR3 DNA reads TGTGCCAGCAGGGCGGCCCCACTTTTGAGTGAAAAACTGTTTTTT.

Here the CDR3 DNA reads TGTGCCAGCAGTATACTGGACATTAAGGAGTCTAGCAATCAGCCCCAGCATTTT. Its translation: CASSILDIKESSNQPQHF. The V gene is TRBV28, the J gene TRBJ1-5; TRBD1 is a possible D gene (5 bases). The CDR3 runs to 18 residues. The V gene's germline CDR1 is MDHEN and CDR2 SYDVKM. The V end was cut by 5 bases, the J end by 0 bases, with 20 bases between.

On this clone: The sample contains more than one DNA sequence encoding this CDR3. The CDR3 sequence: CASSLGGSNQPQHF. The DNA of the CDR3 is TGTGCCAGCAGTTTAGGGGGGAGCAATCAGCCCCAGCATTTT. The rearrangement joins TRBV27 to TRBJ1-5; maybe TRBD1 (5 bases). Trimming took off 2 bases at V and 1 base at J, with 6 bases between the two ends. The CDR3 has 14 residues. Per germline, CDR1 MNHEY and CDR2 SMNVEV (reference sequence).

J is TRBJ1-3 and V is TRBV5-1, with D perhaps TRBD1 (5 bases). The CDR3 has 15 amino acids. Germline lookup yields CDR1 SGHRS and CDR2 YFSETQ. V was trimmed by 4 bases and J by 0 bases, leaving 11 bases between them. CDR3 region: CASSEDGGSGNTIYF. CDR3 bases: TGCGCCAGCAGCGAAGACGGGGGCTCTGGAAACACCATATATTTT. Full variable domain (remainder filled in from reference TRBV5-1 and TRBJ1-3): KAGVTQTPRYLIKTRGQQVTLSCSPISGHRSVSWYQQTPGQGLQFLFEYFSETQRNKGNFPGRFSGRQFSNSRSEMNVSTLELGDSALYLCASSEDGGSGNTIYFGEGSWLTVV.

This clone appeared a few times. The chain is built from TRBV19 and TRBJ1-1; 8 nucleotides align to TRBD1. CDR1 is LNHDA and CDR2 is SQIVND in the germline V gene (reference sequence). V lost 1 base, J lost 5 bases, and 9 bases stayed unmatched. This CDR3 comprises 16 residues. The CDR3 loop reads CASSIAPDRVGTEAFF. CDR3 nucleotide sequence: TGTGCCAGTAGTATAGCTCCGGACAGGGTAGGGACTGAAGCTTTCTTT.

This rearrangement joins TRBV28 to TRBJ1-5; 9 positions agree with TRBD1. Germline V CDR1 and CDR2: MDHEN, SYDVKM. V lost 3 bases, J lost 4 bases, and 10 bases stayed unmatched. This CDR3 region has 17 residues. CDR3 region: CASSFSATDRGNQPQHF. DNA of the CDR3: TGTGCCAGCAGTTTCTCGGCCACTGACAGGGGGAATCAGCCCCAGCATTTT.